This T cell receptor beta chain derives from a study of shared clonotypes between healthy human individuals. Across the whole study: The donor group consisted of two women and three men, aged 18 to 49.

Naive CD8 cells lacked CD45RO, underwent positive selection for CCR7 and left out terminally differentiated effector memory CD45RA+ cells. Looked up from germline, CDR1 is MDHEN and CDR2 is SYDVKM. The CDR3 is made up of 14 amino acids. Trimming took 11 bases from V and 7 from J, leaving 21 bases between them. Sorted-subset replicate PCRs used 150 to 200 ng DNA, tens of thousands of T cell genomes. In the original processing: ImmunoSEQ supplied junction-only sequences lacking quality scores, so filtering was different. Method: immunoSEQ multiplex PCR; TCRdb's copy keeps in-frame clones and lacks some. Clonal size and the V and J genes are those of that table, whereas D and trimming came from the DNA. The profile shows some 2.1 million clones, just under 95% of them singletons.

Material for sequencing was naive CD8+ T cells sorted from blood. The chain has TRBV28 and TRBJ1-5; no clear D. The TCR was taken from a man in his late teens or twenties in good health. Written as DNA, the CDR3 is TGTGCCGTAAGTCCCCTCCCCGGACGACAGCCCCAGCATTTT. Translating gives CAVSPLPGRQPQHF.